The 20 T cell receptor beta chains reported below all come from one sample, sequenced in a study of shared clonotypes between healthy human individuals. This table comes from immunoSEQ multiplex PCR, and its TCRdb copy is limited to in-frame clones, with some not included. The table shows 2 million to 2.5 million clones, with 85% to 95% occurring only once. Sample: naive CD4+ T cells from PBMCs. Regarding subset: CD45RA+ positively selected. The receptor set was obtained from a young man in good health. Some clones in this sample may be carry-over from other donors' samples.

The CDR3, as DNA: TGTGCCAGCAGTTACCACGGCGCGGACACTGAAGCTTTCTTT. As protein: CASSYHGADTEAFF. The chain combines TRBV6-5 with TRBJ1-1; D gene uncertain. The CDR3 spans 14 residues. Germline assignment: CDR1 MNHEY and CDR2 SVGAGI. V lost 2 bases and J 3 bases, leaving 10 bases between the germline ends.

The chain is built from TRBV19 and TRBJ2-1; D ambiguous. Germline V gene data show CDR1 as LNHDA and CDR2 as SQIVND (reference sequence). There are 13 residues in the CDR3. Trimming pared 7 bases from V and 5 bases from J, leaving 12 bases between. The CDR3 region is CASTRDPNNEQFF. CDR3 in DNA: TGTGCCAGTACCAGAGATCCGAACAATGAGCAGTTCTTC. Full variable domain (missing parts from reference TRBV19 and TRBJ2-1): DGGITQSPKYLFRKEGQNVTLSCEQNLNHDAMYWYRQDPGQGLRLIYYSQIVNDFQKGDIAEGYSVSREKKESFPLTVTSAQKNPTAFYLCASTRDPNNEQFFGPGTRLTVL.

The chain uses TRBV28 and TRBJ1-1; a weak D match, TRBD1 (6 bases). The germline V gene has CDR1 MDHEN and CDR2 SYDVKM. V shed 6 bases and J shed 4 bases, with 15 bases lying between them. The CDR3 extends over 14 amino acids. Here the CDR3 DNA reads TGTGCCAGCAGGCACCGCGGGGGGCCCACTGAAGCTTTCTTT. Its translation is CASRHRGGPTEAFF.

The CDR3 nucleotides are TGTGCCAGCAGTCCGACCCGGGGGTCCACAGATACGCAGTATTTT. Translated, it gives CASSPTRGSTDTQYF. This chain uses TRBV27 with TRBJ2-3; D possibly corresponds to TRBD2 (6 bases). Germline CDR1 MNHEY, CDR2 SMNVEV (reference sequence). There are 15 residues in the CDR3. V was shortened by 5 bases and J by 2 bases, with 14 bases between the two germline ends.

To note about this clone: A read error may account for a junction end that differs from germline. The chain combines TRBV7-2 with TRBJ1-4; 7 bases agree with TRBD1. The V gene's germline CDR1 is SGHTA and CDR2 FQGNSA. The CDR3 has 15 residues. The DNA for the CDR3 is TGTGCCAGCAGCCTAGCTGGCACAGGGGTTGAAAAACTGTTTTTT. Translating it yields CASSLAGTGVEKLFF. Full variable domain (remainder filled in from reference TRBV7-2 and TRBJ1-4): GAGVSQSPSNKVTEKGKDVELRCDPISGHTALYWYRQSLGQGLEFLIYFQGNSAPDKSGLPSDRFSAERTGGSVSTLTIQRTQQEDSAVYLCASSLAGTGVEKLFFGSGTQLSVL.

The CDR3 DNA sequence: TGCGCCAGCAGCCCCCTCCCGACAGGGAACACTGAAGCTTTCTTT. It encodes CASSPLPTGNTEAFF. This rearrangement joins TRBV5-1 to TRBJ1-1; a possible D gene is TRBD1 (6 bases). The CDR3 spans 15 residues. The germline gives CDR1 SGHRS, CDR2 YFSETQ. V shed 4 bases and J shed 1 base, with 14 bases lying between them.

The V gene is TRBV7-9, the J gene TRBJ1-1; possible D gene TRBD1, 6 bases. CDR3 size: 13 residues. Germline V gene data show CDR1 as SEHNR and CDR2 as FQNEAQ (reference sequence). The V and J ends lost 5 bases and 4 bases respectively, with 11 bases between them. The CDR3 DNA sequence: TGTGCCAGCAGCGTTACAGGGAGCACTGAAGCTTTCTTT. This gives the protein CASSVTGSTEAFF.

As concerns this clone: One junction end does not reproduce the germline sequence, and a read error may be involved. The chain carries TRBV14 and TRBJ2-3, with TRBD2 identical over 7 bases. This CDR3 has 12 amino acids. The V gene's germline CDR1 is SGHDN and CDR2 FVKESK. CDR3 protein: CPPGGFADTQYF. CDR3 sequence (DNA): TGCCCGCCCGGGGGGTTTGCAGATACGCAGTATTTT.

The J gene is TRBJ1-2, the V gene TRBV10-2; D perhaps matches TRBD1 (6 bases). V dropped 7 bases and J dropped 5 bases, with 17 bases sitting between them. Germline V lookup: CDR1 WSHSY, CDR2 SAAADI. The CDR3 is made up of 14 amino acids. The CDR3 sequence is CASTGFGTSYGYTF. The CDR3 region has the DNA TGCGCCAGCACTGGATTCGGGACATCTTATGGCTACACCTTC.

The V gene is TRBV5-1, the J gene TRBJ2-5; TRBD2 matches at 12 bases. Trimming took 0 bases from V and 1 from J; bases not matched to a gene: 7. The germline V gene has CDR1 SGHRS and CDR2 YFSETQ. CDR3 length: 18 amino acids. The CDR3 spells CASSLGRTSGELQETQYF. The CDR3 region has the DNA TGCGCCAGCAGCTTGGGGAGGACTAGCGGGGAACTCCAAGAGACCCAGTACTTC.

This chain connects TRBV2 to TRBJ2-1, with D perhaps matching TRBD1 (6 bases). There are 12 residues in the CDR3. Germline-derived CDR1 and CDR2 are SNHLY and FYNNEI. V lost 6 bases, J lost 7 bases, and 10 bases lay in between. The CDR3: CASSRTVNEQFF. CDR3 DNA: TGTGCCAGCAGCCGGACAGTTAATGAGCAGTTCTTC. The full variable domain, with the rest looked up from reference TRBV2 and TRBJ2-1, is EPEVTQTPSHQVTQMGQEVILRCVPISNHLYFYWYRQILGQKVEFLVSFYNNEISEKSEIFDDQFSVERPDGSNFTLKIRSTKLEDSAMYFCASSRTVNEQFFGPGTRLTVL.

The CDR3 DNA follows: TGTGCCAGCACCGGCAAGGGAGCTCGTGGCTACACCTTC. It is translated as CASTGKGARGYTF. This chain connects TRBV6-6 to TRBJ1-2; D is unclear. Germline V gene sequence: CDR1 MNHNY, CDR2 SVGAGI (reference sequence). This CDR3 has 13 amino acids. Trimming shortened V by 7 bases and J by 7 bases, and 16 bases separated the two germline ends.

The chain carries TRBV5-4 and TRBJ2-3; no definite D call. This CDR3 has 15 residues. From germline, CDR1 is SGHNT and CDR2 YYREEE (reference sequence). Trimming removed 3 bases from V and 2 bases from J, with 13 bases in between. Here the CDR3 reads CASSSSVRVTDTQYF. The CDR3 bases are TGTGCCAGCAGCTCTTCGGTTAGGGTCACAGATACGCAGTATTTT.

This clone was counted between two and nine times. V usage is TRBV6-1 and J usage is TRBJ2-7; no firm D call. CDR1 is MNHNS, CDR2 SASEGT, per germline. Trimming removed 5 bases from V and 5 bases from J, with 16 bases in between. The CDR3 sequence is 14 residues long. DNA for the CDR3: TGTGCCAGCAGTATTGACGCGGTAAGCAACGAGCAGTACTTC. It translates to CASSIDAVSNEQYF.

Note on this clone: The same CDR3 is also encoded by other DNA sequences in this sample. The gene calls are TRBV6-5 and TRBJ1-4; D is unresolved. The CDR3 has 11 residues. Germline V gene sequence: CDR1 MNHEY, CDR2 SVGAGI. V lost 9 bases, J lost 5 bases, and 7 bases lay in between. Here the CDR3 DNA reads TGTGCCAGTTCGGGAAATGAAAAACTGTTTTTT. This encodes CASSGNEKLFF.

This rearrangement joins TRBV28 to TRBJ2-3, with 8 bases that match TRBD1. Germline lookup yields CDR1 MDHEN and CDR2 SYDVKM. CDR3 length: 15 residues. After removal of 4 bases from V and 6 bases from J, the junction contained 9 bases not matched to a gene. The CDR3 is CASSSEDRVGDTQYF. CDR3 nucleotide sequence: TGTGCCAGCAGTTCCGAGGACAGGGTTGGGGATACGCAGTATTTT.

This clone was recorded a few times. The chain joins TRBV7-8 to TRBJ2-3, with no clear D. The CDR3 sequence is 12 residues long. Trimming shortened V by 3 bases and J by 6 bases, and 7 bases separated the two germline ends. The V gene's germline CDR1 is SGHVS and CDR2 FQNEAQ. The DNA for the CDR3 is TGTGCCAGCAGCTTTGTAAGTGATACGCAGTATTTT. This codes for CASSFVSDTQYF.

With respect to this clone: Other DNA variants within this sample encode the same CDR3. V usage is TRBV18 and J usage is TRBJ1-5, with D possibly matching TRBD1 (6 bases). V was shortened by 6 bases and J by 5 bases, with 11 bases between the two germline ends. Germline V gene lookup returns CDR1 KGHSH and CDR2 LQKENI. This CDR3 is 13 amino acids long. The CDR3 DNA reads TGTGCCAGCTCCCGGACAGAGGATCAGCCCCAGCATTTT. Residues: CASSRTEDQPQHF.

Here the CDR3 DNA reads TGCAGCGGTGCTAGCATTCAAAGGGGTTACGAGCAGTACTTC. This encodes CSGASIQRGYEQYF. The V gene is TRBV29-1, the J gene TRBJ2-7, with D perhaps given as TRBD1 or TRBD2 (5 bases each). The V gene lost 7 bases and the J gene lost 4 bases, with 20 bases spanning the gap. The CDR3 sequence is 14 residues long. Germline CDR1 SQVTM, CDR2 ANQGSEA.

This clone has just one count. Other DNA sequences in this sample translate to the same CDR3. In DNA form, the CDR3 reads TGTGCCAGCAGTTACGCCGGAGGTACTTACAATGAGCAGTTCTTC. It codes for CASSYAGGTYNEQFF. The chain carries TRBV6-5 and TRBJ2-1; D may be TRBD2 (5 bases). The CDR3 length is 15 residues. Trimming removed 2 bases from V and 4 bases from J, with 12 bases in between. Germline V gene sequence: CDR1 MNHEY, CDR2 SVGAGI.